The rows below give T cell receptor beta chains drawn from one sample of a study of cytomegalovirus exposure and HLA in healthy donors. Sequenced by immunoSEQ multiplex PCR; TCRdb stores in-frame clones only, minus some. The table lists around 220,000 clones, approximately 88% of them singletons. What was sequenced was PBMCs. The receptors were gathered from a woman under 40 in good health and CMV-seropositive. Each CDR3 is given with its conserved first and last residue. Each record gives: V gene, D gene, clone size, J gene, CDR3 DNA, CDR3 protein. The D gene is left open where the match is weak. Clone size, where shown, is once, few, many, or a class for clones that have expanded.

TRBV7-2	.	once	TRBJ1-4	TGTGCCAGCAGCGCATTCATTGGGGCAACTAATGAAAAACTGTTTTTT	CASSAFIGATNEKLFF
TRBV27	.	.	TRBJ2-7	TGTGCCAGCAGTTTAGTGCTAGCGCCTGCCTACGAGCAGTACTTC	CASSLVLAPAYEQYF
TRBV7-2	TRBD2	.	TRBJ2-5	TGTGCCAGCAGCTTCAGTCTAGCGGGAGGGCGAGAGACCCAGTACTTC	CASSFSLAGGRETQYF
TRBV30	.	few	TRBJ1-1	TGTGCCTGGAGTGTAGGTACTGAAGCTTTCTTT	CAWSVGTEAFF
TRBV29-1	.	.	TRBJ1-2	TGCAGCGTTGACATCGGCCCCTGGCCAGCAGGCTACACCTTC	CSVDIGPWPAGYTF
TRBV11-2	.	.	TRBJ2-1	TGTGCCAGCAGCCAGTACAATGAGCAGTTCTTC	CASSQYNEQFF
TRBV25-1	TRBD2	.	TRBJ2-3	TGTGCCAGCAGCCTAGCGGCTAGCACAGATACGCAGTATTTT	CASSLAASTDTQYF
TRBV5-6	TRBD2	.	TRBJ2-3	TGTGCCAGCAGCTTGGCTCTCGGCGCGGGAGGTAGCACAGATACGCAGTATTTT	CASSLALGAGGSTDTQYF
TRBV28	TRBD2	once	TRBJ2-7	TGTGCCAGCAGGGCGGGAGAGTCCTACGAGCAGTACTTC	CASRAGESYEQYF
TRBV30	TRBD1	.	TRBJ2-1	TGTGCCTGGAGCCCGGGACAGGATGAGCAGTTCTTC	CAWSPGQDEQFF
TRBV7-8	.	.	TRBJ2-7	TGTGCCAGCAGCTTATTAGGGGACTCCTACGAGCAGTACTTC	CASSLLGDSYEQYF
TRBV7-6	.	.	TRBJ2-7	TGTGCCAGCTCCGCCGAGACTTCAACTGGGGAGCAGTACTTC	CASSAETSTGEQYF
TRBV28	.	.	TRBJ2-1	TGTGCCAGCAGTTTTCGAGTAGCGGAAGACAATGAGCAGTTCTTC	CASSFRVAEDNEQFF
TRBV5-4	TRBD1	.	TRBJ2-7	TGTGCCATCCGACTCGGGACAGGGGTGTACGAGCAGTACTTC	CAIRLGTGVYEQYF
TRBV29-1	.	.	TRBJ1-1	TGCAGCGTTGAACCAACAGGGATGCGGTACACTGAAGCTTTCTTT	CSVEPTGMRYTEAFF
TRBV5-1	.	.	TRBJ1-1	TGCGCCAGCTTGGTGGGGACTGATAACACTGAAGCTTTCTTT	CASLVGTDNTEAFF
TRBV28	TRBD2	.	TRBJ2-1	TGTGCCAGCAGTCCCCCCTTGAGCGGGAGCTCCTACAATGAGCAGTTCTTC	CASSPPLSGSSYNEQFF
TRBV9	TRBD1	.	TRBJ1-1	TGTGCCAGCAGCCCTAGTCAGGACAGGGCGACTGAAGCTTTCTTT	CASSPSQDRATEAFF
TRBV13	.	.	TRBJ2-7	TGTGCCAGCAGCCCGAGGACAGAGATCTGGGCGGGAGAGTCCTACGAGCAGTACTTC	CASSPRTEIWAGESYEQYF
TRBV30	TRBD1	.	TRBJ1-5	TGTGCCTGGAGTGTTGGCGGACAGGGATTGCCCCAGCATTTT	CAWSVGGQGLPQHF
TRBV14	TRBD2	.	TRBJ2-1	TGTGCCAGCAGCCAAGATCTATTCCTAGCGGGAACGAACAATGAGCAGTTCTTC	CASSQDLFLAGTNNEQFF
TRBV7-9	.	.	TRBJ2-7	TGTGCCAGCAGTAATGGGCGGGGCTACGAGCAGTACTTC	CASSNGRGYEQYF
TRBV6-5	TRBD1	.	TRBJ1-2	TGTGCCAGCAAGACAGGGAGTGGCTACACCTTC	CASKTGSGYTF
TRBV12-5	.	.	TRBJ1-5	TGTGCTAGTGGTCCGGACAGAAGGGCTCAGCCCCAGCATTTT	CASGPDRRAQPQHF
TRBV5-4	.	.	TRBJ2-1	TGTGCCAGCAGCAAACCCCGGGACGGACCTCCTATGGAGTTCTTC	CASSKPRDGPPMEFF
TRBV11-3	.	.	TRBJ2-3	TGTGCCAGCAGCTTAGCCCGGGCAGGGACAGATACGCAGTATTTT	CASSLARAGTDTQYF
TRBV9	TRBD2	once	TRBJ2-7	TGTGCCAGCTCCCACGGGGGGGGAACTACCGAGCAGTACTTC	CASSHGGGTTEQYF
TRBV12-5	.	.	TRBJ2-7	TGTGCTAGTGGTTCCCCCCAGTACGAGCAGTACTTC	CASGSPQYEQYF
TRBV29-1	TRBD2	.	TRBJ2-1	TGCAGCGTCAAGACTAGCGGGGGGGCAGGTGAGCAGTTCTTC	CSVKTSGGAGEQFF
TRBV5-6	.	.	TRBJ1-1	TGTGCCAGCAGCTGGGGCCTGAACACTGAAGCTTTCTTT	CASSWGLNTEAFF
TRBV15	.	.	TRBJ1-1	TGTGCCACCAGCAGAGGTACGGCGAACACTGAAGCTTTCTTT	CATSRGTANTEAFF
TRBV5-1	TRBD2	.	TRBJ2-2	TGCGCCAGCGGGGGGAGGGAGCCGACAACCGGGGAGCTGTTTTTT	CASGGREPTTGELFF
TRBV28	TRBD1	.	TRBJ1-2	TGTGCCAGCAGTAACAGGGGTGGGGCGCGAGGCTACACCTTC	CASSNRGGARGYTF
TRBV13	.	.	TRBJ1-1	TGTGCCAGCAGCTTACCGGGGGAGAGCACTGAAGCTTTCTTT	CASSLPGESTEAFF
TRBV5-1	.	once	TRBJ2-2	TGCGCCAGCAGCCCATATATCGCCGGGGAGCTGTTTTTT	CASSPYIAGELFF
TRBV30	.	.	TRBJ2-1	TGTGCCGGATACTACAATGAGCAGTTCTTC	CAGYYNEQFF